The next 21 T cell receptor beta chains were all read from a single sample in a study of Ad26.COV2.S vaccination and SARS-CoV-2 variants. As to treatment: 19 received Ad26.COV2.S at low or high dose, single or two shots; several received placebo; per-sample allocation not given. Sample collection was performed on day 63 after the first vaccine or placebo injection. The table came from immunoSEQ multiplex PCR; TCRdb's copy has only in-frame clones and leaves some out. This repertoire shows 350,000 to 500,000 clones, less than 95% found once; its top ten account for around 4.5%. The sequenced sample was peripheral blood, obtained in a trial of Ad26.COV2.S vaccine versus placebo. The receptors stem from a person aged 18-60 years who received the Ad26.COV2.S COVID-19 vaccine or a placebo.

V gene TRBV9 combines with J gene TRBJ2-3, with 8 nucleotides matching TRBD2. V lost 3 bases and J lost 2; bases outside the gene matches: 5. CDR1 is SGDLS and CDR2 is YYNGEE in the germline V gene. The CDR3 totals 15 residues. In nucleotides, the CDR3 is TGTGCCAGCAGCGCAAGCGGGAGTCCCACAGATACGCAGTATTTT. Its translation is CASSASGSPTDTQYF.

The rearrangement uses TRBV4-2 and TRBJ2-7, with D maybe TRBD2 (5 bases). The CDR3 consists of 14 residues. Trimming removed 1 base at V and 0 bases at J, with 7 bases between. Germline CDR1 is LGHNA and CDR2 is YNFKEQ. CDR3 amino acids: CASSQVGSSYEQYF. CDR3 coding DNA: TGTGCCAGCAGCCAAGTGGGGAGCTCCTACGAGCAGTACTTC.

The chain carries TRBV4-3 and TRBJ1-4; TRBD1 matches at 7 bases. Germline V lookup: CDR1 LGHNA, CDR2 YSLEER. The J segment lost 0 bases and the V segment lost 1 base, leaving 2 bases of the junction unmatched. The CDR3 is made up of 16 amino acids. The CDR3 is CASSQGGTATNEKLFF. In DNA, the CDR3 is TGCGCCAGCAGCCAAGGTGGGACAGCAACTAATGAAAAACTGTTTTTT.

V and J are TRBV7-9 and TRBJ2-1; weak D call: TRBD2 (5 bases). The V end was cut by 0 bases, the J end by 5 bases, with 14 bases between. Germline CDR1 reads SEHNR; CDR2 reads FQNEAQ (reference sequence). This CDR3 has 16 amino acids. CDR3 loop: CASSLALSGLDNEQFF. The CDR3 DNA reads as TGTGCCAGCAGCTTAGCGCTAAGCGGACTGGACAATGAGCAGTTCTTC.

The rearrangement links TRBV5-1 to TRBJ2-6; D could derive from TRBD1 or TRBD2 (5 bases each). The V and J ends lost 4 bases and 6 bases respectively, with 23 bases between them. The CDR3 is 18 residues long. The germline CDR1 and CDR2 sequences are SGHRS and YFSETQ. CDR3 nucleotide sequence: TGCGCCAGCAGCGCCCCCGGTCTGGGGACGGCTGAGGCCAACGTCCTGACTTTC. It codes for CASSAPGLGTAEANVLTF. Based on the CDR3 plus reference TRBV5-1 and TRBJ2-6, the full variable domain is KAGVTQTPRYLIKTRGQQVTLSCSPISGHRSVSWYQQTPGQGLQFLFEYFSETQRNKGNFPGRFSGRQFSNSRSEMNVSTLELGDSALYLCASSAPGLGTAEANVLTFGAGSRLTVL.

The chain joins TRBV28 to TRBJ2-1, with unresolved D. V lost 7 bases and J 8 bases, leaving 9 bases between the germline ends. Germline CDR1 MDHEN, CDR2 SYDVKM. This CDR3 is 11 amino acids long. CDR3 nucleotide sequence: TGTGCCAGCACCCCTCAAGATGAGCAGTTCTTC. This encodes CASTPQDEQFF.

This clone appeared a single time. V is TRBV7-6 and J is TRBJ1-1; 10 nucleotides align to TRBD1. Germline V CDR1 and CDR2: SGHVS, FNYEAQ. The CDR3 totals 17 residues. V lost 5 bases and J lost 0; bases outside the gene matches: 9. CDR3 residues: CASSDRQGAAMNTEAFF. The DNA of the CDR3 is TGTGCCAGCAGCGATAGACAGGGGGCGGCTATGAACACTGAAGCTTTCTTT.

V gene TRBV19 combines with J gene TRBJ2-5, with a tentative D call TRBD1 (5 bases). The V gene lost 6 bases and the J gene lost 5 bases, with 10 bases spanning the gap. The CDR3 loop spans 12 amino acids. Looked up from germline, CDR1 is LNHDA and CDR2 is SQIVND (reference sequence). CDR3 DNA: TGTGCCAGTAGGCAGGGTTCGGAGACCCAGTACTTC. Translating gives CASRQGSETQYF.

V gene TRBV11-2 combines with J gene TRBJ2-7; the D gene is possibly TRBD2 (6 bases). The CDR3 runs 19 residues. Trimming left V 2 bases short and J 3 bases short, with 26 bases between. Germline-derived CDR1 and CDR2 are SGHAT and FQNNGV. The DNA for the CDR3 is TGTGCCAGCAGCTTACGGCAGTTCGGGGGAGGTCTAACGGACTACGAGCAGTACTTC. Translated, it gives CASSLRQFGGGLTDYEQYF.

The chain combines TRBV11-2 with TRBJ1-4; D might be TRBD1 (5 bases). V lost 2 bases and J 5 bases, leaving 15 bases between the germline ends. CDR3 length equals 16 residues. Germline CDR1 reads SGHAT; CDR2 reads FQNNGV. The CDR3 spells CASSLIRGAQNEKLFF. For the CDR3, the DNA is TGTGCCAGCAGCTTAATTCGTGGGGCGCAGAATGAAAAACTGTTTTTT.

This clone was counted once. This sequence joins TRBV4-2 and TRBJ1-3, with 9 positions matching TRBD1. The germline V gene has CDR1 LGHNA and CDR2 YNFKEQ. This CDR3 has 14 amino acids. J lost 4 bases, V lost 4 bases, and 2 bases had no gene match. The CDR3 spells CASSRGTGGNTIYF. CDR3 nucleotides: TGTGCCAGCAGCCGGGGGACAGGGGGAAACACCATATATTTT.

The chain has TRBV10-3 and TRBJ1-2; 7 nucleotides line up with TRBD1. After removal of 8 bases from V and 6 bases from J, the junction contained 9 bases not matched to a gene. The CDR3 is 13 amino acids. In germline, CDR1 is ENHRY, CDR2 SYGVKD. The DNA of the CDR3 is TGTGCCATCGGGCGACAGGGAGGCGATGGCTACACCTTC. It yields the protein CAIGRQGGDGYTF.

The rearrangement joins TRBV6-5 to TRBJ1-6; D ambiguous. With 7 bases removed from V and 0 bases from J, the gap between germline ends came to 7 bases. The CDR3 has 14 amino acids. The germline V gene has CDR1 MNHEY and CDR2 SVGAGI. The DNA for the CDR3 is TGTGCCAGCACGCGGAGCTCCTATAATTCACCCCTCCACTTT. This sequence encodes CASTRSSYNSPLHF.

This rearrangement joins TRBV21-1 to TRBJ1-2; TRBD1 was called by the table and not checked on the DNA. TRBV21-1 represents a pseudogene. The CDR3 has 14 residues. CDR3 nucleotide sequence: TGTGCCAGCTCCTGGACAGGGGGGGCGTATGGCTACACCTTC. As protein: CASSWTGGAYGYTF.

V and J are TRBV28 and TRBJ1-3; D uncertain. This CDR3 has 14 residues. V shed 1 base and J shed 2 bases, with 6 bases lying between them. Per germline, CDR1 MDHEN and CDR2 SYDVKM. CDR3 amino acids: CASSLFAAGNTIYF. The CDR3 coding sequence is TGTGCCAGCAGTTTATTCGCGGCTGGAAACACCATATATTTT.

The chain has TRBV7-2 and TRBJ1-2; D ambiguous. This CDR3 is 14 amino acids long. Per germline, CDR1 SGHTA and CDR2 FQGNSA. V was trimmed by 5 bases and J by 5 bases, leaving 15 bases between them. Here the CDR3 reads CASSPVKEDYGYTF. The CDR3 DNA reads as TGTGCCAGCAGCCCGGTGAAGGAGGATTATGGCTACACCTTC. Variable domain in full (rest from reference TRBV7-2 and TRBJ1-2): GAGVSQSPSNKVTEKGKDVELRCDPISGHTALYWYRQSLGQGLEFLIYFQGNSAPDKSGLPSDRFSAERTGGSVSTLTIQRTQQEDSAVYLCASSPVKEDYGYTFGSGTRLTVV.

The V gene is TRBV10-3, the J gene TRBJ2-7, with D possibly TRBD2 on 6 matching bases. Germline V CDR1 and CDR2: ENHRY, SYGVKD. V was trimmed by 7 bases and J by 3 bases, leaving 13 bases between them. This CDR3 spans 13 amino acids. The CDR3 spells CAITWGEYYEQYF. CDR3 coding DNA: TGTGCCATCACCTGGGGGGAGTACTACGAGCAGTACTTC.

This chain connects TRBV30 to TRBJ1-5; no firm D call. There are 13 residues in the CDR3. The germline V and J ends were trimmed by 0 bases and 5 bases, with 8 bases remaining between them. Germline V gives CDR1 GTSNPN, CDR2 SVGIG (reference sequence). The CDR3 protein is CAWSVEVYQPQHF. In nucleotides, the CDR3 is TGTGCCTGGAGTGTTGAGGTTTATCAGCCCCAGCATTTT.

V is TRBV9 and J is TRBJ2-7; weak D call: TRBD2 (5 bases). The CDR3 extends over 14 amino acids. The ends were cut back, 4 bases at V and 3 bases at J, with 14 bases in the middle. Per the germline V gene, CDR1 is SGDLS and CDR2 is YYNGEE. The CDR3 DNA follows: TGTGCCAGCAGCCCCGAGGGTACAGACTACGAGCAGTACTTC. Its protein product is CASSPEGTDYEQYF.

The chain uses TRBV5-4 and TRBJ2-7; maybe TRBD2 (5 bases). Deletions cut 0 bases from V and 2 bases from J, with 15 bases between. From germline, CDR1 is SGHNT and CDR2 YYREEE (reference sequence). The CDR3 extends over 16 amino acids. The CDR3, as DNA: TGTGCCAGCAGCTTGGGACGGGATACTACTCCCTACGAGCAGTACTTC. Residues: CASSLGRDTTPYEQYF. Together with reference TRBV5-4 and TRBJ2-7, the CDR3 gives the full variable domain: ETGVTQSPTHLIKTRGQQVTLRCSSQSGHNTVSWYQQALGQGPQFIFQYYREEENGRGNFPPRFSGLQFPNYSSELNVNALELDDSALYLCASSLGRDTTPYEQYFGPGTRLTVT.

The V gene is TRBV4-1, the J gene TRBJ2-3; D is unresolved. The ends were cut back, 4 bases at V and 0 bases at J, with 8 bases in the middle. Germline V CDR1 and CDR2: MGHRA, YSYEKL. The CDR3 contains 14 residues. CDR3 residues: CASSPPSSTDTQYF. The CDR3 DNA reads as TGCGCCAGCAGCCCCCCGTCGAGCACAGATACGCAGTATTTT.